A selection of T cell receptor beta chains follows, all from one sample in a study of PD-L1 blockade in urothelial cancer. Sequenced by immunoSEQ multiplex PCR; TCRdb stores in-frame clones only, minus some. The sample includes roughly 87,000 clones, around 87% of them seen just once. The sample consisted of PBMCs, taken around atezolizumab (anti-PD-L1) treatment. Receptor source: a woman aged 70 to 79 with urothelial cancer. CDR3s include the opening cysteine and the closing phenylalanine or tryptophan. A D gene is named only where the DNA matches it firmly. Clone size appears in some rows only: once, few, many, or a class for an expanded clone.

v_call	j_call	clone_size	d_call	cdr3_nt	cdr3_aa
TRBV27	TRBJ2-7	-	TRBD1	TGTGCCAGCAGTGGACAGGGGGCCTACGAGCAGTACTTC	CASSGQGAYEQYF
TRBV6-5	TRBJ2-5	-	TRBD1	TGTGCCAGCAGTGGCACGGGACAGGGCAGGGAGACCCAGTACTTC	CASSGTGQGRETQYF
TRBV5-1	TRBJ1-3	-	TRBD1	TGCGCCAGCAGCTTGCCACGGGACAGGCCCCACTCTGGAAACACCATATATTTT	CASSLPRDRPHSGNTIYF
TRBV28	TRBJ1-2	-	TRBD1	TGTGCCAGCAGTTTACCACCGGGACAGGCATTCTACACCTTC	CASSLPPGQAFYTF
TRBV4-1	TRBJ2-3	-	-	TGCGCCAGCAGCCAAGTGGCATACAGCAGCACAGATACGCAGTATTTT	CASSQVAYSSTDTQYF
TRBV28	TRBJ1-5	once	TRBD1	TGTGCCAGCAGCAAAGGGACAGGGTACACGTTTGGCAATCAGCCCCAGCATTTT	CASSKGTGYTFGNQPQHF
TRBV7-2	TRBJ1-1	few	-	TGTGCCAGCAGGTTTCCAAACACTGAAGCTTTCTTT	CASRFPNTEAFF
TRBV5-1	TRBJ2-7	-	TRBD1	TGCGCCAGCAGCTTGAGCCCAGGACAGGCGCTTAGCTACGAGCAGTACTTC	CASSLSPGQALSYEQYF
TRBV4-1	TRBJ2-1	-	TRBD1	TGCGCCAGCAGCCGACCGGGACAGGGGGTCTACAATGAGCAGTTCTTC	CASSRPGQGVYNEQFF
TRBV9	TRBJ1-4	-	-	TGTGCCAGCAGCGTAGTCCCAGGGGATGAAAAACTGTTTTTT	CASSVVPGDEKLFF
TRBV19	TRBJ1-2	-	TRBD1	TGTGCCAGTAGTACACAGGGGGCGCCCAACTATGGCTACACCTTC	CASSTQGAPNYGYTF
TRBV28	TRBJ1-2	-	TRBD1	TGTGCCCTACAGGGGGTCGCTGGCTACACCTTC	CALQGVAGYTF
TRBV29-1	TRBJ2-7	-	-	TGCAGCGTTGAAAGGACAGTGGGGTCTTACGAGCAGTACTTC	CSVERTVGSYEQYF
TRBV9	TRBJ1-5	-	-	TGTGCCAGCAGCGGGGGGGAGCCCAATCAGCCCCAGCATTTT	CASSGGEPNQPQHF
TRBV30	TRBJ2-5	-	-	TGTGCCTGGAGTGTACTACGGGGCCAAGAGACCCAGTACTTC	CAWSVLRGQETQYF
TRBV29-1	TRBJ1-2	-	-	TGCAGCGTCGCCGTAGGGGGACACTTCGATGGCTACACCTTC	CSVAVGGHFDGYTF
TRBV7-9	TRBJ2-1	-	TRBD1	TGTGCCAGCAGCCAACCGGCGCAAGGGGGCGATTACAATGAGCAGTTCTTC	CASSQPAQGGDYNEQFF
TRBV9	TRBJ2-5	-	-	TGTGCCAGCAGCGTAGGGGCAGGGTGGGAGACCCAGTACTTC	CASSVGAGWETQYF
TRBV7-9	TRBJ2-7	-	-	TGTGCCAGCAGTCAAACTCTGCGGGCGGGAGAGCAGTACTTC	CASSQTLRAGEQYF
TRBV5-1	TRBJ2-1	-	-	TGCGCCAGCAGCGACGGGAGCCCCTACAATGAGCAGTTCTTC	CASSDGSPYNEQFF
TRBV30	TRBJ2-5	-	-	TGTGCCTGGAGTGTGCCCCCCGGGTCCCAGTACTTC	CAWSVPPGSQYF
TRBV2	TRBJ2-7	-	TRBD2	TGTGCCAGCAGCGCGGGAGGGTCCTACGAGCAGTACTTC	CASSAGGSYEQYF
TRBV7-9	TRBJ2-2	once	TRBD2	TGTGCCAGCAGCGTACTAGCGGGGGGCACCGGGGAGCTGTTTTTT	CASSVLAGGTGELFF
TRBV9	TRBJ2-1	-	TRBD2	TGTGCCAGCAGCGTAGAGGGAGCGGGAGGGGGGTACAATGAGCAGTTCTTC	CASSVEGAGGGYNEQFF
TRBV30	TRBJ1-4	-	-	TGTGCCTGGAGTGTCGAGTCAACTAATGAAAAACTGTTTTTT	CAWSVESTNEKLFF
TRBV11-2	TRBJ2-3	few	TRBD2	TGTGCCAGCAGCTTACGGGCCTTGGGTGCGGGGGGGGTTGTGCATACGCAGTATTTT	CASSLRALGAGGVVHTQYF
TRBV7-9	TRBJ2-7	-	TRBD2	TGTGCCAGCAGCAGACTAGCGGGAGGGTCCTCCTACGAGCAGTACTTC	CASSRLAGGSSYEQYF
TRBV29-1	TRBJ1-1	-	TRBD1	TGCAGCGCCGGAACAGGGGACGCTGAAGCTTTCTTT	CSAGTGDAEAFF
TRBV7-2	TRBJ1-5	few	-	TGTGCCAGCAGCTTAGAGGCAGAGACATATCAGCCCCAGCATTTT	CASSLEAETYQPQHF
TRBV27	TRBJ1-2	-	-	TGTGCCAGCAGTTTATCAGGGGTGGGCGGCTACACCTTC	CASSLSGVGGYTF
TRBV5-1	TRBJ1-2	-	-	TGCGCCAGCAGCCCCGGACAGTATGGCTACACCTTC	CASSPGQYGYTF
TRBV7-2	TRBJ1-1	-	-	TGTGCCAGCAGCCGTAACAGGGCCAACACTGAAGCTTTCTTT	CASSRNRANTEAFF
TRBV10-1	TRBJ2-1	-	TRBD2	TGCGCCAGCAGTGAGCTAGCGGGAGCATCAGCCTACAATGAGCAGTTCTTC	CASSELAGASAYNEQFF
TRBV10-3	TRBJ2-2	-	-	TGTGCCATCAGCCAGGGGGGCACCGGGGAGCTGTTTTTT	CAISQGGTGELFF
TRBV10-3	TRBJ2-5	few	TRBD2	TGTGCCATCAGGCCCGGACTAGCGAATGAGACCCAGTACTTC	CAIRPGLANETQYF
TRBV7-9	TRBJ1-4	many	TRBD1	TGTGCCAGCAGCTTTACCGGGACAGGGGGTGAAAAACTGTTTTTT	CASSFTGTGGEKLFF
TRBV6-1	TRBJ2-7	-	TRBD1	TGTGCCAGCAGTGAATTCGCAGGGGGCTACGAGCAGTACTTC	CASSEFAGGYEQYF